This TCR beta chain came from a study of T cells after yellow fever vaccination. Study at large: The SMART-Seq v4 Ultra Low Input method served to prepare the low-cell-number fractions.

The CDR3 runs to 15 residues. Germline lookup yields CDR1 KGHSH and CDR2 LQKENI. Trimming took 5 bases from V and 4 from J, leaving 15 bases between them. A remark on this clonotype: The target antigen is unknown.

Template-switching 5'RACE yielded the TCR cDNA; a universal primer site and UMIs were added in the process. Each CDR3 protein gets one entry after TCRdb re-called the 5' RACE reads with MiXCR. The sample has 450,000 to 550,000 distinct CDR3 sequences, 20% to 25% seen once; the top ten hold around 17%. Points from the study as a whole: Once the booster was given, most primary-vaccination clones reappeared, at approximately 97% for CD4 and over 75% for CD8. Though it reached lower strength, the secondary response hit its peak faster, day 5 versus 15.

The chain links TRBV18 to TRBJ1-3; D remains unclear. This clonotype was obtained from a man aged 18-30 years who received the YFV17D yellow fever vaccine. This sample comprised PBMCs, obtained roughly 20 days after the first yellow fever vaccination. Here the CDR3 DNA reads TGTGCCAGCTCAAATAGTCCGACCGCAGGAAACACCATATATTTT. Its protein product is CASSNSPTAGNTIYF.